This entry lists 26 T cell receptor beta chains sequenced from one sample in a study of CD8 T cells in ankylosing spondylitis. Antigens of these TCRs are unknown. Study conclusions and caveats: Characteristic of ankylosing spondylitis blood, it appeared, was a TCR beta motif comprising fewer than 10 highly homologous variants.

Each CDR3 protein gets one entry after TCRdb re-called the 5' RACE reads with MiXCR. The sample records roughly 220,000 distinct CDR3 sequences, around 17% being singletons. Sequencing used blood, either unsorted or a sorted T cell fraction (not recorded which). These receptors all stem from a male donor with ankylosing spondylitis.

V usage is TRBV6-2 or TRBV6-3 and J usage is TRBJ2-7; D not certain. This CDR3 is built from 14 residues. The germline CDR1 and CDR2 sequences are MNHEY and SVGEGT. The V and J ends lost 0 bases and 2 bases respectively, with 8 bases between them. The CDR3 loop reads CASSYSAGTYEQYF. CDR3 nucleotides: TGTGCCAGCAGTTACTCGGCAGGAACCTACGAGCAGTACTTC.

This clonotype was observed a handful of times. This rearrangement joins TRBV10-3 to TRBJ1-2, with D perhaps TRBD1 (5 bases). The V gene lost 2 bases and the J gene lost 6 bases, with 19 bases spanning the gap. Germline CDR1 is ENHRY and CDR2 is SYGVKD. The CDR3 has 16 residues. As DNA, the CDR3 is TGTGCCATCAGTGAGGTGTTGGGGGATTCCGGTAATGGCTACACCTTC. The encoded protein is CAISEVLGDSGNGYTF.

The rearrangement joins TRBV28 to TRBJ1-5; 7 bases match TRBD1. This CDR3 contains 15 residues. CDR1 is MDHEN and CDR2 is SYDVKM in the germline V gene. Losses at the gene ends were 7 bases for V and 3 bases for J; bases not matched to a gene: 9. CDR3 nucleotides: TGTGCCAGCAAGGGAGGGGGCATGAACAATCAGCCCCAGCATTTT. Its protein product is CASKGGGMNNQPQHF.

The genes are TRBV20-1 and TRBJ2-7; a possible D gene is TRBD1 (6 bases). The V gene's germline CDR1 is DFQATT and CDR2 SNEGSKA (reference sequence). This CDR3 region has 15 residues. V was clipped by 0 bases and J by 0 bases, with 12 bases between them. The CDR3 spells CSARESGDISYEQYF. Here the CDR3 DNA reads TGCAGTGCTAGAGAGTCTGGGGACATCTCCTACGAGCAGTACTTC.

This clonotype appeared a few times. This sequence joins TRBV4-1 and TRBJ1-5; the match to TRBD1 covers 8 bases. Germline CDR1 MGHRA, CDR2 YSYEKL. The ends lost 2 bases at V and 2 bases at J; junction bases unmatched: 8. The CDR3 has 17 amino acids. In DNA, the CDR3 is TGCGCCAGCAGCCAAAGCCCCACAGGGGGAGGCAATCAGCCCCAGCATTTT. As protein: CASSQSPTGGGNQPQHF.

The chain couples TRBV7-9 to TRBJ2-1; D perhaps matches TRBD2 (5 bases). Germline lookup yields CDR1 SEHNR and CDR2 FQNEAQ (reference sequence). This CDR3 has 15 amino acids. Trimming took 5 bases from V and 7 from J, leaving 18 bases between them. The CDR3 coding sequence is TGTGCCAGCAGCCCTCGCAGCCTAGCAGGTAATGAGCAGTTCTTC. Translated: CASSPRSLAGNEQFF.

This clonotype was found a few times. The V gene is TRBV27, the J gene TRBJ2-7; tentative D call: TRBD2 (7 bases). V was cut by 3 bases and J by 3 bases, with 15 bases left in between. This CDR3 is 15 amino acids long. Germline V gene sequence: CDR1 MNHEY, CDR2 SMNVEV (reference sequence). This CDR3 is CASSFEGGLGYEQYF. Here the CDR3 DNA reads TGTGCCAGCAGTTTCGAGGGGGGGCTCGGCTACGAGCAGTACTTC.

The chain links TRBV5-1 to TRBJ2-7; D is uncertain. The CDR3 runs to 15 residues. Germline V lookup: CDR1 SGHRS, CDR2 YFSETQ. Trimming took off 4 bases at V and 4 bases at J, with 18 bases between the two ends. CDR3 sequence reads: CASSATVDWDYEQYF. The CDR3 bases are TGCGCCAGCAGCGCCACAGTAGATTGGGATTACGAGCAGTACTTC.

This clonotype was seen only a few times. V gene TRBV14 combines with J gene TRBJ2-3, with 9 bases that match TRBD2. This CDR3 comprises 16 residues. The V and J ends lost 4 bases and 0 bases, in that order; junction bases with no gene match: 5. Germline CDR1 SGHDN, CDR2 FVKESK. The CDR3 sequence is CASSRTSAFSTDTQYF. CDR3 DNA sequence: TGTGCCAGCAGCCGGACTAGCGCCTTTAGCACAGATACGCAGTATTTT.

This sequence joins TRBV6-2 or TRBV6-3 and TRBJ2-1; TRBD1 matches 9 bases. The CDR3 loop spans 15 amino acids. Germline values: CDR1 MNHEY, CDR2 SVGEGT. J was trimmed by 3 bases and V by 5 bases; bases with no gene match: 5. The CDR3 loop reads CASSVGQGGYNEQFF. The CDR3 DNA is TGTGCCAGCAGTGTGGGACAGGGTGGCTACAATGAGCAGTTCTTC.

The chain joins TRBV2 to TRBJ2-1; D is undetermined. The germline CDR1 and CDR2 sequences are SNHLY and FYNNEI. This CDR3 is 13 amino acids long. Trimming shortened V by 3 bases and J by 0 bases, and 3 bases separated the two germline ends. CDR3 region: CASSDYSYNEQFF. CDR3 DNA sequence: TGTGCCAGCAGTGATTACTCCTACAATGAGCAGTTCTTC.

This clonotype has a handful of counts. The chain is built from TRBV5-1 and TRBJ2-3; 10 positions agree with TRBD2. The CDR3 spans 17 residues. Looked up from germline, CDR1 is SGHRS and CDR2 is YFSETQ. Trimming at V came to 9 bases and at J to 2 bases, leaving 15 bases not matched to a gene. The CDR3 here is CATRGFLAGEPTDTQYF. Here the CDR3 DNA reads TGCGCCACCCGGGGGTTCCTAGCGGGAGAACCCACAGATACGCAGTATTTT. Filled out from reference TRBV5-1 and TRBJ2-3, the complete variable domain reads KAGVTQTPRYLIKTRGQQVTLSCSPISGHRSVSWYQQTPGQGLQFLFEYFSETQRNKGNFPGRFSGRQFSNSRSEMNVSTLELGDSALYLCATRGFLAGEPTDTQYFGPGTRLTVL.

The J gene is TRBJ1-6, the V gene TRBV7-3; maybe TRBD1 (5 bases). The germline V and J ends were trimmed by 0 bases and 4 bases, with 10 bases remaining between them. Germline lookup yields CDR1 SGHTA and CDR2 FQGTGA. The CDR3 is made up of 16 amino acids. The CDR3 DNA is TGTGCCAGCAGCTTAACAGGGGTCCCTTATAATTCACCCCTCCACTTT. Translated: CASSLTGVPYNSPLHF. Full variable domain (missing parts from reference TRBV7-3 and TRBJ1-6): GAGVSQTPSNKVTEKGKYVELRCDPISGHTALYWYRQSLGQGPEFLIYFQGTGAADDSGLPNDRFFAVRPEGSVSTLKIQRTERGDSAVYLCASSLTGVPYNSPLHFGNGTRLTVT.

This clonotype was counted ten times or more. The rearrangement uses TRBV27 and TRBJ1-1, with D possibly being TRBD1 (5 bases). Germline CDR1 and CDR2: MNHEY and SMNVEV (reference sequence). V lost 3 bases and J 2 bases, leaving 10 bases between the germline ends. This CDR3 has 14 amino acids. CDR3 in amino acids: CASSFGGGNTEAFF. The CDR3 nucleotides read TGTGCCAGCAGTTTTGGGGGTGGAAACACTGAAGCTTTCTTT.

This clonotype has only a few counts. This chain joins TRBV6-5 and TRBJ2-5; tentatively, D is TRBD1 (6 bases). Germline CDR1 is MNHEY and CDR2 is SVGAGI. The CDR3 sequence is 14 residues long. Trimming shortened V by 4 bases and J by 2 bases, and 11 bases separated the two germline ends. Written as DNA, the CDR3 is TGTGCCAGCAGTTCCGGGACACCACAAGAGACCCAGTACTTC. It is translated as CASSSGTPQETQYF.

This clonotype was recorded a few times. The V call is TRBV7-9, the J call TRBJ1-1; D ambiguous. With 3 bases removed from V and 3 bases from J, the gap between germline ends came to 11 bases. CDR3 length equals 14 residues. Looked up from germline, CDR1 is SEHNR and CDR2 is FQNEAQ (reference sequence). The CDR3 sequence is CASSFGSTDTEAFF. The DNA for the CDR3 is TGTGCCAGCAGCTTCGGGTCAACAGACACTGAAGCTTTCTTT.

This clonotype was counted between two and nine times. The CDR3, as DNA: TGTGCCGGCGCGTTGGGCACTGAAGCTTTCTTT. Translation gives CAGALGTEAFF. The chain recombines TRBV2 with TRBJ1-1; no reliable D call. The CDR3 contains 11 residues. V gave up 11 bases and J gave up 4 bases, with 11 bases separating them. Germline-derived CDR1 and CDR2 are SNHLY and FYNNEI.

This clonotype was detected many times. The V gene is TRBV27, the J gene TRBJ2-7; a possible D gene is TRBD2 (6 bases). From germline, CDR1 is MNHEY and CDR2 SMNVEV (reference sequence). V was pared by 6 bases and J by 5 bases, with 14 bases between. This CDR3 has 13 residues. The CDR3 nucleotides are TGTGCCAGCAGCCTCGGACTATTGAACGAGCAGTACTTC. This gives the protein CASSLGLLNEQYF.

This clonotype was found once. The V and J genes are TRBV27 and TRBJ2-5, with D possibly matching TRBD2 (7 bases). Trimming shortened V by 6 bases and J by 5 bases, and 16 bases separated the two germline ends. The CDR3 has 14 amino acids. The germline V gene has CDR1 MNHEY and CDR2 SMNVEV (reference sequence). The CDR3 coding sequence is TGTGCCAGCAGCCTTGAGGGAGGGGGGGAGACCCAGTACTTC. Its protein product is CASSLEGGGETQYF.

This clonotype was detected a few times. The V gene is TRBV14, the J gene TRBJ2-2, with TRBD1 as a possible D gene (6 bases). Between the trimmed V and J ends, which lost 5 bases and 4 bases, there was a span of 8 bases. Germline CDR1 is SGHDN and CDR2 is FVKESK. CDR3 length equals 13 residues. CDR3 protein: CASSSQGTGELFF. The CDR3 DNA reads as TGTGCCAGCAGCTCACAGGGCACCGGGGAGCTGTTTTTT.

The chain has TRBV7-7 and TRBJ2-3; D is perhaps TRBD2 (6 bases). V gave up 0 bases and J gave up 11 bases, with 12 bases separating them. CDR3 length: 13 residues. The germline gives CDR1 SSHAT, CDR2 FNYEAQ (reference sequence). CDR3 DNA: TGTGCCAGCAGCTTAGCAACTAGCTCGTGGCAGTATTTT. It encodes CASSLATSSWQYF.

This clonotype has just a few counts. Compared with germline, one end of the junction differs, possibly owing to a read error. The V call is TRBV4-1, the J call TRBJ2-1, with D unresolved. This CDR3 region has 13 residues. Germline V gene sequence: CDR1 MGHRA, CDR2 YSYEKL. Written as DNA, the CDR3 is TGCGCCAGCGGCCATCAACTGGGCCACGAGCAGTTCTTC. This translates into CASGHQLGHEQFF.

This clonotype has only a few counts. CDR3 nucleotides: TGTGCCAGCAGCTTGGCCGACACCCATACGCAGTATTTT. Amino acids: CASSLADTHTQYF. The rearrangement joins TRBV5-6 to TRBJ2-3, with unresolved D. CDR3 length equals 13 residues. Germline values: CDR1 SGHDT, CDR2 YYEEEE. Trimming stripped 0 bases from V and 7 bases from J, with 9 bases between.

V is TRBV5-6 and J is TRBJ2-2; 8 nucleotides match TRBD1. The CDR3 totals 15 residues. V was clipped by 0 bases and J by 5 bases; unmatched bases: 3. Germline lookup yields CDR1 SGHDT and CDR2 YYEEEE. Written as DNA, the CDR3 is TGTGCCAGCAGCTTGGAAGGACAGGGAACCGGGGAGCTGTTTTTT. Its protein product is CASSLEGQGTGELFF.

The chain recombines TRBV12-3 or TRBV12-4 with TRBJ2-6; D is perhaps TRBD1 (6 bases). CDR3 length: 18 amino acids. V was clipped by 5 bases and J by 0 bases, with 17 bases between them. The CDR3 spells CASSPRGEGGSGANVLTF. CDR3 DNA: TGTGCCAGCAGTCCCCGCGGTGAAGGGGGCTCTGGGGCCAACGTCCTGACTTTC.

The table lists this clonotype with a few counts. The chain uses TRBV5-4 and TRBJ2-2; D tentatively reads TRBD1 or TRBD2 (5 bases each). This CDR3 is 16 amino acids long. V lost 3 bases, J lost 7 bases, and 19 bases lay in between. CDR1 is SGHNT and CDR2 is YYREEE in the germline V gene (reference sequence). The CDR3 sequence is CASSSLEGTHLGELFF. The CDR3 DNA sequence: TGTGCCAGCAGCTCCCTAGAGGGGACGCACCTCGGGGAGCTGTTTTTT.